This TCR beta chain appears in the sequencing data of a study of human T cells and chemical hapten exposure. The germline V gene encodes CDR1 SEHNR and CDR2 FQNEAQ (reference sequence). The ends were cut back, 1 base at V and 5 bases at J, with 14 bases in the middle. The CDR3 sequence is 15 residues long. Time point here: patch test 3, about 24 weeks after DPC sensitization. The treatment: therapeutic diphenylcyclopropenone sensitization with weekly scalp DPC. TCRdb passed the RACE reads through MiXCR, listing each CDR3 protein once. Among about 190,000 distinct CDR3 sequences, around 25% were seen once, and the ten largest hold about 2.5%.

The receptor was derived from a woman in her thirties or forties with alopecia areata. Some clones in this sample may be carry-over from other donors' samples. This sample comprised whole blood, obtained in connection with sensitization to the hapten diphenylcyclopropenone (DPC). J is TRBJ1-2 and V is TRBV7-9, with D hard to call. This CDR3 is CASSLGGVRLYGYTF. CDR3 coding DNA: TGTGCCAGCAGCTTAGGCGGAGTCCGCTTATATGGCTACACCTTC.